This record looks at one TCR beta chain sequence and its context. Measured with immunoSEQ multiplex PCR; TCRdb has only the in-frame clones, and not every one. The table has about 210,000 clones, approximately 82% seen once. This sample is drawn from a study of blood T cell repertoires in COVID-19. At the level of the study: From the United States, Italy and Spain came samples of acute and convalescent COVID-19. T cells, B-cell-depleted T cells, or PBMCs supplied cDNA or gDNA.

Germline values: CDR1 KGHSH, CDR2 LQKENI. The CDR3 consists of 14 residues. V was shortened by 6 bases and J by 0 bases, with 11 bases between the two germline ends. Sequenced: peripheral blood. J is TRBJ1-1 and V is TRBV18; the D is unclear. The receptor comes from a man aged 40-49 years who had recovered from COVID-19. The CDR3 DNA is TGTGCCAGCTCCTCGGACGGGATGAACACTGAAGCTTTCTTT. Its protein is CASSSDGMNTEAFF.